The 14 T cell receptor beta chains below come from one sample, sequenced in a study of lymphopenia after photon versus proton radiotherapy. Clones were read by immunoSEQ multiplex PCR, and TCRdb kept only the in-frame ones, dropping some. The table records around 27,000 clones, more than 90% of them present only once. The sequenced sample was peripheral blood, obtained from a patient treated with photon-based radiotherapy. The origin of the receptors is a woman aged 45-65 years with cholangiocarcinoma.

J is TRBJ1-5 and V is TRBV6-5; D is ambiguous. The CDR3 length is 13 residues. The V gene's germline CDR1 is MNHEY and CDR2 SVGAGI. Trimming shortened V by 7 bases and J by 8 bases, and 15 bases separated the two germline ends. CDR3 coding DNA: TGTGCCAGCAATCAGTTCTCTGGGGAGCCCCAGCATTTT. Translating gives CASNQFSGEPQHF.

V is TRBV7-2 and J is TRBJ2-1, with 8 bases lining up with TRBD2. Germline CDR1 SGHTA, CDR2 FQGNSA. With V trimmed by 5 bases and J by 2 bases, 8 bases remained unmatched. This CDR3 comprises 16 residues. DNA of the CDR3: TGTGCCAGCAGCACGATTGCGGGGGGAACCTACAATGAGCAGTTCTTC. Translation: CASSTIAGGTYNEQFF.

The CDR3 DNA reads as TGTGCCAGCAGCTCCCCCGGACTAGCGGGGGGTAACTCCTACAATGAGCAGTTCTTC. Amino acid sequence: CASSSPGLAGGNSYNEQFF. The gene calls are TRBV7-9 and TRBJ2-1; TRBD2 agrees at 14 bases. The CDR3 runs 19 residues. V dropped 4 bases and J dropped 0; count of bases not matched to a gene: 8. In germline, CDR1 is SEHNR, CDR2 FQNEAQ (reference sequence).

The J gene is TRBJ2-1, the V gene TRBV7-9, with TRBD1 matching over 10 bases. The CDR3 covers 13 residues. Germline trimming cut 5 bases from V and 9 bases from J; bases unmatched to any gene: 4. Germline V gives CDR1 SEHNR, CDR2 FQNEAQ (reference sequence). The CDR3 here is CASSPWDRGEQFF. CDR3 DNA: TGTGCCAGCAGCCCGTGGGACAGGGGTGAGCAGTTCTTC. Complete variable domain (other parts from reference TRBV7-9 and TRBJ2-1): DTGVSQNPRHKITKRGQNVTFRCDPISEHNRLYWYRQTLGQGPEFLTYFQNEAQLEKSRLLSDRFSAERPKGSFSTLEIQRTEQGDSAMYLCASSPWDRGEQFFGPGTRLTVL.

This chain links TRBV19 with TRBJ1-2, with TRBD1 matching over 9 bases. Germline V gene sequence: CDR1 LNHDA, CDR2 SQIVND (reference sequence). The trim removed 6 bases at V and 6 bases at J, leaving 8 bases unmatched. This CDR3 region has 14 residues. DNA for the CDR3: TGTGCCAGTAGGACAGGGGACAGGGCCCATGGCTACACCTTC. The encoded protein is CASRTGDRAHGYTF. Full variable domain (outside the CDR3, taken from reference TRBV19 and TRBJ1-2): DGGITQSPKYLFRKEGQNVTLSCEQNLNHDAMYWYRQDPGQGLRLIYYSQIVNDFQKGDIAEGYSVSREKKESFPLTVTSAQKNPTAFYLCASRTGDRAHGYTFGSGTRLTVV.

The J gene is TRBJ1-1, the V gene TRBV4-3; D not resolved. Germline V gives CDR1 LGHNA, CDR2 YSLEER. The CDR3 has 15 residues. The germline V and J ends were trimmed by 0 bases and 4 bases, with 12 bases remaining between them. The CDR3 region is CASSQDPLGATEAFF. CDR3 coding DNA: TGCGCCAGCAGCCAAGATCCCCTAGGAGCCACTGAAGCTTTCTTT.

V and J are TRBV6-1 and TRBJ2-7; maybe TRBD1 (5 bases). Per germline, CDR1 MNHNS and CDR2 SASEGT. The CDR3 spans 16 residues. Trimming removed 1 base from V and 2 bases from J, with 15 bases in between. The CDR3 spells CASSEERWRQPYEQYF. For the CDR3, the DNA is TGTGCCAGCAGTGAAGAAAGGTGGAGACAGCCCTACGAGCAGTACTTC.

This chain links TRBV14 with TRBJ1-6; possibly TRBD1 for D (5 bases). Germline CDR1 reads SGHDN; CDR2 reads FVKESK. V gave up 0 bases and J gave up 8 bases, with 20 bases separating them. CDR3 length: 18 amino acids. As DNA, the CDR3 is TGTGCCAGCAGCCAAGATCAATTAGGGGTTTCTCGCCATTCACCCCTCCACTTT. It translates to CASSQDQLGVSRHSPLHF.

The chain has TRBV2 and TRBJ1-2; weak D call: TRBD1 (5 bases). The germline gives CDR1 SNHLY, CDR2 FYNNEI. The CDR3 has 14 amino acids. Trimming cost V 2 bases and J 4 bases, with 11 bases left between them. DNA of the CDR3: TGTGCCAGCAGTGAACGAAGGGGCAGCTATGGCTACACCTTC. It yields the protein CASSERRGSYGYTF.

The rearrangement joins TRBV4-1 to TRBJ2-7; D unclear. Germline values: CDR1 MGHRA, CDR2 YSYEKL. The length of the CDR3 is 15 residues. Trimming took 1 base from V and 7 from J, leaving 17 bases between them. CDR3 nucleotides: TGCGCCAGCAGCCAAGTGGTCGGGCCCGTTTGGGAGCAGTACTTC. Its translation is CASSQVVGPVWEQYF.

The chain joins TRBV27 to TRBJ1-5, with D unclear. V was cut by 5 bases and J by 4 bases, with 15 bases left in between. This CDR3 contains 15 residues. Germline CDR1 and CDR2: MNHEY and SMNVEV (reference sequence). In DNA, the CDR3 is TGTGCCAGCAGTGATGGGATGTCTGGGAATCAGCCCCAGCATTTT. Its translation is CASSDGMSGNQPQHF.

The chain carries TRBV9 and TRBJ1-2; 7 bases map to TRBD1. CDR1 is SGDLS and CDR2 is YYNGEE in the germline V gene. V trimming: 3 bases; J trimming: 5 bases; junction bases outside the gene matches: 13. The CDR3 length is 16 residues. CDR3 region: CASSAGGGLGFYGYTF. The DNA for the CDR3 is TGTGCCAGCAGCGCGGGAGGGGGCTTAGGCTTTTATGGCTACACCTTC.

This clone was counted a single time. The rearrangement joins TRBV7-2 to TRBJ1-5, with D hard to call. The germline V gene has CDR1 SGHTA and CDR2 FQGNSA. This CDR3 is built from 13 residues. V was pared by 5 bases and J by 0 bases, with 5 bases between. The CDR3 nucleotides read TGTGCCAGCAGCCTCAGTAGCAATCAGCCCCAGCATTTT. It codes for CASSLSSNQPQHF. The full variable domain, completed using reference TRBV7-2 and TRBJ1-5, is GAGVSQSPSNKVTEKGKDVELRCDPISGHTALYWYRQSLGQGLEFLIYFQGNSAPDKSGLPSDRFSAERTGGSVSTLTIQRTQQEDSAVYLCASSLSSNQPQHFGDGTRLSIL.

J is TRBJ1-2 and V is TRBV30; 7 nucleotides match TRBD1. The V segment lost 0 bases and the J segment 8 bases; nucleotides outside the gene matches: 6. Germline V lookup: CDR1 GTSNPN, CDR2 SVGIG (reference sequence). The CDR3 has 13 amino acids. The CDR3 reads CAWSVVTGEGYTF. CDR3 nucleotides: TGTGCCTGGAGTGTAGTTACAGGGGAGGGCTACACCTTC.